Sequencing of this T cell receptor beta chain was carried out in a study of T cells in Graves' hyperthyroidism and ophthalmopathy. Overall study results and limits: In the analysis, a 13 V-J model separated ophthalmopathy from stable hyperthyroidism.

As concerns this clonotype: The antigen remains undetermined.

The CDR3 extends over 14 amino acids. Germline V gives CDR1 SEHNR, CDR2 FQNEAQ (reference sequence). V lost 5 bases and J 3 bases, leaving 10 bases between the germline ends. The source material, RNA transcripts, was used to amplify TCR beta CDR3 regions. RT-PCR in the first round (using the HTBI primer set) targeted the TCR CDR3. TCRdb redid the calling of the multiplex PCR reads with MiXCR, one entry per CDR3 protein. The top ten clones hold around 32% of a sample with 250,000 to 400,000 distinct CDR3 sequences, roughly 13% of them seen once. The rearrangement uses TRBV7-9 and TRBJ1-4; tentatively, D is TRBD1 (5 bases). The source is a woman aged 40 to 50 with Graves' ophthalmopathy. The material sequenced was blood. The CDR3 DNA follows: TGTGCCAGCAGCGATACAGGAGCTAATGAAAAACTGTTTTTT. Translating gives CASSDTGANEKLFF.